A single sample gave rise to the 24 T cell receptor beta chains below, sequenced in a study of graft-versus-host responses after intestinal transplantation. Generated by immunoSEQ multiplex PCR, the TCRdb table keeps only in-frame clones and is missing some. The data hold about 97,000 clones, with about 93% observed a single time. The sample here was PBMCs, taken roughly 410 days after intestinal transplant. These receptors were taken from a human patient who received an intestinal transplant, so some T cells may come from the graft donor.

This sequence joins TRBV9 and TRBJ2-1; D is unclear. The V gene's germline CDR1 is SGDLS and CDR2 YYNGEE. This CDR3 contains 14 residues. Trimming stripped 0 bases from V and 2 bases from J, with 6 bases between. CDR3 protein: CASSVGGPYNEQFF. The CDR3 bases are TGTGCCAGCAGCGTAGGCGGACCCTACAATGAGCAGTTCTTC.

This chain joins TRBV5-1 and TRBJ2-5, with D tentatively TRBD1 or TRBD2 (7 bases each). This CDR3 contains 15 residues. V lost 4 bases and J 5 bases, leaving 18 bases between the germline ends. Germline loops: CDR1 SGHRS, CDR2 YFSETQ. CDR3: CASSTPSGGVETQYF. Written as DNA, the CDR3 is TGCGCCAGCAGCACCCCCTCAGGGGGGGTCGAGACCCAGTACTTC.

The V gene is TRBV21-1, the J gene TRBJ2-2. TRBV21-1 is a listed pseudogene. CDR3 length: 16 residues. The CDR3 DNA is TGTGCCAGCAGCAAAGTTGACCGAATAAACACCGGGGAGCTGTTTTTT. It is translated as CASSKVDRINTGELFF.

This sequence joins TRBV9 and TRBJ2-3; D is undetermined. CDR1 and CDR2 from the germline V gene are SGDLS and YYNGEE. The V end lost 3 bases, the J end lost 8 bases, and 10 bases lay between the germline ends. This CDR3 has 12 residues. This CDR3 reads CASSANSGTQYF. DNA for the CDR3: TGTGCCAGCAGCGCCAACTCAGGTACGCAGTATTTT.

The chain is built from TRBV19 and TRBJ1-2, with 7 nucleotides matching TRBD1. The CDR3 length is 11 residues. CDR1 is LNHDA, CDR2 SQIVND, per germline (reference sequence). The junction had 4 bases not matched to a gene; V was cut back by 7 bases and J by 8 bases. The CDR3 coding sequence is TGTGCCAGTACCTACAGGGGAGGCTACACCTTC. This translates into CASTYRGGYTF. Using reference TRBV19 and TRBJ1-2 for the parts outside the CDR3, the full variable domain is DGGITQSPKYLFRKEGQNVTLSCEQNLNHDAMYWYRQDPGQGLRLIYYSQIVNDFQKGDIAEGYSVSREKKESFPLTVTSAQKNPTAFYLCASTYRGGYTFGSGTRLTVV.

This clone has a single count. The chain joins TRBV19 to TRBJ2-7; D remains unclear. The CDR3 contains 14 residues. Germline CDR1 LNHDA, CDR2 SQIVND (reference sequence). Trimming took 5 bases from V and 7 from J, leaving 18 bases between them. CDR3 loop: CASSGGYESTEQYF. DNA of the CDR3: TGTGCCAGTAGTGGCGGCTACGAGTCTACGGAGCAGTACTTC.

The rearrangement uses TRBV5-1 and TRBJ1-3; 7 nucleotides align to TRBD1. Germline CDR1 reads SGHRS; CDR2 reads YFSETQ. V shed 3 bases, J shed 4 bases, and the junction held 16 bases outside the gene matches. CDR3 length equals 18 residues. Here the CDR3 reads CASSSSLRQGTAGNTIYF. Here the CDR3 DNA reads TGCGCCAGCAGCTCTTCCCTTCGACAGGGAACGGCGGGAAACACCATATATTTT.

The J gene is TRBJ2-3, the V gene TRBV11-2, with TRBD2 identical over 13 bases. V shed 5 bases, J shed 3 bases, and the junction held 5 bases outside the gene matches. The V gene's germline CDR1 is SGHAT and CDR2 FQNNGV. This CDR3 comprises 16 residues. CDR3 loop: CASSPTSGGFTDTQYF. CDR3 coding DNA: TGTGCCAGCAGCCCGACTAGCGGGGGGTTTACAGATACGCAGTATTTT.

The chain links TRBV4-1 to TRBJ2-2; D unclear. With 0 bases removed from V and 6 bases from J, the gap between germline ends came to 11 bases. Germline V gives CDR1 MGHRA, CDR2 YSYEKL. This CDR3 contains 15 residues. The DNA of the CDR3 is TGCGCCAGCAGCCAAGATCGGCGAGGCGCCGGGGAGCTGTTTTTT. This encodes CASSQDRRGAGELFF.

The rearrangement uses TRBV5-1 and TRBJ1-1; 12 bases map to TRBD1. Germline trimming cut 4 bases from V and 1 base from J; bases unmatched to any gene: 5. This CDR3 has 16 residues. Germline lookup yields CDR1 SGHRS and CDR2 YFSETQ. Here the CDR3 reads CASSGDRGRGNTEAFF. The DNA for the CDR3 is TGCGCCAGCAGCGGGGACAGGGGGCGAGGGAACACTGAAGCTTTCTTT. The variable domain in full, with the rest retrieved from reference TRBV5-1 and TRBJ1-1, is KAGVTQTPRYLIKTRGQQVTLSCSPISGHRSVSWYQQTPGQGLQFLFEYFSETQRNKGNFPGRFSGRQFSNSRSEMNVSTLELGDSALYLCASSGDRGRGNTEAFFGQGTRLTVV.

J is TRBJ2-7 and V is TRBV6-1; D not certain. Germline CDR1 reads MNHNS; CDR2 reads SASEGT. The CDR3 consists of 15 residues. The germline V and J ends were trimmed by 6 bases and 7 bases, with 22 bases remaining between them. The CDR3 spells CASSPPSSKVREQYF. For the CDR3, the DNA is TGTGCCAGCAGCCCCCCTTCGAGTAAGGTCAGGGAGCAGTACTTC.

The genes are TRBV27 and TRBJ1-2; TRBD1 is a possible D gene (5 bases). Per the germline V gene, CDR1 is MNHEY and CDR2 is SMNVEV (reference sequence). The V gene lost 0 bases and the J gene lost 6 bases, with 8 bases spanning the gap. The CDR3 is 13 amino acids. CDR3 protein: CASSLSRGHGYTF. The CDR3 DNA reads as TGTGCCAGCAGTTTATCGCGGGGACATGGCTACACCTTC.

The chain carries TRBV5-8 and TRBJ1-5; D unresolved. V shed 3 bases and J shed 3 bases, with 7 bases lying between them. Germline V CDR1 and CDR2: SGHTS, YDEGEE. The CDR3 spans 13 residues. CDR3 residues: CASSSRDNQPQHF. The CDR3 coding sequence is TGTGCCAGCAGCTCCCGGGACAATCAGCCCCAGCATTTT.

In its sample, this clone was seen once. The rearrangement joins TRBV7-6 to TRBJ2-1; a weak D match, TRBD2 (6 bases). Germline loops: CDR1 SGHVS, CDR2 FNYEAQ. Trimming left V 0 bases short and J 9 bases short, with 9 bases between. There are 13 residues in the CDR3. In DNA, the CDR3 is TGTGCCAGCAGCTTAGCCATGGAGGGTGAGCAGTTCTTC. This gives the protein CASSLAMEGEQFF.

The chain combines TRBV7-9 with TRBJ2-7, with unresolved D. The CDR3 has 13 amino acids. Deletions cut 8 bases from V and 3 bases from J, with 14 bases between. Per the germline V gene, CDR1 is SEHNR and CDR2 is FQNEAQ (reference sequence). The CDR3 DNA is TGTGCCAGCTTACGGACCGCTGGCTACGAGCAGTACTTC. Its protein is CASLRTAGYEQYF.

This chain links TRBV13 with TRBJ2-1, with 10 nucleotides matching TRBD1. CDR1 is PRHDT and CDR2 is FYEKMQ in the germline V gene (reference sequence). The CDR3 is made up of 15 amino acids. The junction had 8 bases not matched to a gene; V was cut back by 5 bases and J by 7 bases. The CDR3 nucleotides are TGTGCCAGCAGCCCCCTCGGACAGGGGGTAAATGAGCAGTTCTTC. Translating it yields CASSPLGQGVNEQFF. Full variable domain (outside the CDR3, taken from reference TRBV13 and TRBJ2-1): AAGVIQSPRHLIKEKRETATLKCYPIPRHDTVYWYQQGPGQDPQFLISFYEKMQSDKGSIPDRFSAQQFSDYHSELNMSSLELGDSALYFCASSPLGQGVNEQFFGPGTRLTVL.

V usage is TRBV6-1 and J usage is TRBJ1-4; 10 bases align to TRBD1. With V trimmed by 1 base and J by 8 bases, 4 bases remained unmatched. Per germline, CDR1 MNHNS and CDR2 SASEGT. The CDR3 extends over 15 amino acids. The CDR3 nucleotides read TGTGCCAGCAGTGAAGGACAGGGGGCGTGGGAAAAACTGTTTTTT. Amino acid sequence: CASSEGQGAWEKLFF.

Note on this clone: This CDR3 is also generated by other DNA sequences in the sample. This chain links TRBV5-1 with TRBJ2-3; the D is unclear. Germline V gene sequence: CDR1 SGHRS, CDR2 YFSETQ. Trimming shortened V by 0 bases and J by 2 bases, and 7 bases separated the two germline ends. The length of the CDR3 is 14 residues. In nucleotides, the CDR3 is TGCGCCAGCAGCTTGGCACTAATCACAGATACGCAGTATTTT. Translating it yields CASSLALITDTQYF.

This sequence joins TRBV15 and TRBJ1-2, with 9 positions matching TRBD1. Losses at the gene ends were 4 bases for V and 6 bases for J; bases not matched to a gene: 9. Germline loops: CDR1 LNHNV, CDR2 YYDKDF (reference sequence). The CDR3 runs to 15 residues. CDR3 coding DNA: TGTGCCACCAGCAAAGGAAAGAGACAGGGGGATGGCTACACCTTC. As protein: CATSKGKRQGDGYTF.

The CDR3 coding sequence is TGTGCCAGCAGTTACTCCCCAGGGAGCGGCTATGGCTACACCTTC. This gives the protein CASSYSPGSGYGYTF. This rearrangement joins TRBV6-5 to TRBJ1-2, with D possibly TRBD1 on 5 matching bases. CDR3 size: 15 residues. Germline V gives CDR1 MNHEY, CDR2 SVGAGI. The V gene lost 0 bases and the J gene lost 4 bases, with 12 bases spanning the gap.

In DNA form, the CDR3 reads TGTGCCAGCAGTGACGGCGGGGGATGGGGCTACACCTTC. Amino acid sequence: CASSDGGGWGYTF. V gene TRBV6-4 combines with J gene TRBJ1-2, with a possible D match to TRBD1 (5 bases). Trimming removed 2 bases at V and 8 bases at J, with 12 bases between. The CDR3 is 13 amino acids. Germline V gives CDR1 MRHNA, CDR2 SNTAGT.

This sequence joins TRBV19 and TRBJ1-2, with 7 nucleotides matching TRBD1. V shed 4 bases, J shed 3 bases, and the junction held 8 bases outside the gene matches. This CDR3 has 15 residues. Germline V gives CDR1 LNHDA, CDR2 SQIVND (reference sequence). The CDR3 loop is CASSRQPTGDYGYTF. Written as DNA, the CDR3 is TGTGCCAGTAGTAGACAGCCTACAGGGGACTATGGCTACACCTTC.

V is TRBV19 and J is TRBJ1-5, with D uncertain. Germline CDR1 and CDR2: LNHDA and SQIVND (reference sequence). Between the trimmed V and J ends, which lost 2 bases and 8 bases, there was a span of 10 bases. This CDR3 contains 13 residues. The CDR3: CASSITPLKPQHF. CDR3 DNA sequence: TGTGCCAGTAGTATAACACCGTTAAAGCCCCAGCATTTT.

The chain links TRBV4-1 to TRBJ2-7; 9 positions match TRBD2. Germline V gene data show CDR1 as MGHRA and CDR2 as YSYEKL. This CDR3 has 15 residues. The J segment lost 2 bases and the V segment lost 5 bases, leaving 7 bases of the junction unmatched. Here the CDR3 DNA reads TGCGCCAGCAGCAACTTAGCGGGGGCGACCTACGAGCAGTACTTC. Translating it yields CASSNLAGATYEQYF.